The present T cell receptor beta chain was sequenced within a study of cytomegalovirus exposure and HLA in healthy donors. As concerns this clone: Antigen specificity is unknown.

Germline-derived CDR1 and CDR2 are MDHEN and SYDVKM. The J segment lost 4 bases and the V segment lost 4 bases, leaving 4 bases of the junction unmatched. The CDR3 runs to 14 residues. Use of 60 Vbeta and 13 Jbeta primers characterized the PCR. Sequencing was performed with immunoSEQ multiplex PCR; in TCRdb, only in-frame clones are kept and a portion is missing. Altogether 300,000 or so clones are present, 84% being singletons, with the ten largest covering approximately 2%. Findings of the study overall: Per published reports, the classifier diagnosed cytomegalovirus status with high specificity and sensitivity. Highest at DRB1 and lowest at HLA-C, TCR association rates differed among HLA loci in a later analysis.

The V gene is TRBV28, the J gene TRBJ1-2; 9 bases are a match to TRBD1. The sequence was collected from a woman aged 40 to 50 in good health and CMV-seropositive. The sample comprised PBMCs. The CDR3 DNA is TGTGCCAGCAGTTCCGGACAGGGGAGCTATGGCTACACCTTC. This codes for CASSSGQGSYGYTF.